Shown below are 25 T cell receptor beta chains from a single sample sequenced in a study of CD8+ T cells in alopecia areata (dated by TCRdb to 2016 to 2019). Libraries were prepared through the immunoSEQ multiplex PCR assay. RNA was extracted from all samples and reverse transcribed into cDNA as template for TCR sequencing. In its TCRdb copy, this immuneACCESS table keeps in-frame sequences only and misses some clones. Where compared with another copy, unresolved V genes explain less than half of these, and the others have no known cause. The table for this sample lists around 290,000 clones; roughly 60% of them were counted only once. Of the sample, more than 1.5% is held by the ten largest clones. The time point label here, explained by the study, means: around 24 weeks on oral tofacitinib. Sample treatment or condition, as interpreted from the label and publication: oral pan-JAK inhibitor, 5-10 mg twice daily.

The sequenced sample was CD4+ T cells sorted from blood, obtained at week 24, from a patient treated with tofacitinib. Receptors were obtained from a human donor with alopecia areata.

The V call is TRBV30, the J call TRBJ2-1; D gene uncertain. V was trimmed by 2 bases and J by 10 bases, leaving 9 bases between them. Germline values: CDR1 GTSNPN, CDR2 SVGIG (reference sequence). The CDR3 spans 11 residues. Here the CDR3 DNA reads TGTGCCTGGAGTCGCTGGCTGGAGCAGTTCTTC. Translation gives CAWSRWLEQFF.

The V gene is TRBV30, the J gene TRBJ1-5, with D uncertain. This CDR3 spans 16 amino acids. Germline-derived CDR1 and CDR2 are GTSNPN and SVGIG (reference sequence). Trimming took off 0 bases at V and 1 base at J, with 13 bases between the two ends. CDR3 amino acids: CAWSVRAQWSNQPQHF. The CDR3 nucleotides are TGTGCCTGGAGTGTCCGGGCCCAATGGAGCAATCAGCCCCAGCATTTT. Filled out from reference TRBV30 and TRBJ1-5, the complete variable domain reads SQTIHQWPATLVQPVGSPLSLECTVEGTSNPNLYWYRQAAGRGLQLLFYSVGIGQISSEVPQNLSASRPQDRQFILSSKKLLLSDSGFYLCAWSVRAQWSNQPQHFGDGTRLSIL.

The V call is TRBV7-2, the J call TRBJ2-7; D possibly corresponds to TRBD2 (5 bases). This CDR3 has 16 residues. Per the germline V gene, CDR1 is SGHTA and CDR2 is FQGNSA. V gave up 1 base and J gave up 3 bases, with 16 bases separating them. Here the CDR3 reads CASSLGSGAGFYEQYF. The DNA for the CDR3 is TGTGCCAGCAGCTTAGGGTCTGGCGCGGGCTTCTACGAGCAGTACTTC.

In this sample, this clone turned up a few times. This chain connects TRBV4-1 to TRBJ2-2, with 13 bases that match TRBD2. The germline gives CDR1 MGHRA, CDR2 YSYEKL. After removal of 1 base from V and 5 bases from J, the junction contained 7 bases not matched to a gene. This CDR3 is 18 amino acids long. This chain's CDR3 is CASSQGGLAGVGTGELFF. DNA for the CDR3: TGCGCCAGCAGCCAAGGAGGACTAGCGGGGGTAGGGACCGGGGAGCTGTTTTTT.

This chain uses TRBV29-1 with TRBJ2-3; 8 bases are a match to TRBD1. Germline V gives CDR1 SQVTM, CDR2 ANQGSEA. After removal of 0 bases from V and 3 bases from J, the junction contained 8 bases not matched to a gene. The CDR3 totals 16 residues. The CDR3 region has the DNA TGCAGCGTTGAAGATCTTAAAACAGGGGGTACAGATACGCAGTATTTT. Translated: CSVEDLKTGGTDTQYF.

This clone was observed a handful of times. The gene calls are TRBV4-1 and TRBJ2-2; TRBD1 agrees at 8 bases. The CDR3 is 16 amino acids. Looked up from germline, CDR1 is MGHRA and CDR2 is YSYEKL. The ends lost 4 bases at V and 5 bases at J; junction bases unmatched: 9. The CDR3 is CASSLGRTGQTGELFF. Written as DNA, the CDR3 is TGCGCCAGCAGCCTGGGGCGGACAGGGCAAACCGGGGAGCTGTTTTTT.

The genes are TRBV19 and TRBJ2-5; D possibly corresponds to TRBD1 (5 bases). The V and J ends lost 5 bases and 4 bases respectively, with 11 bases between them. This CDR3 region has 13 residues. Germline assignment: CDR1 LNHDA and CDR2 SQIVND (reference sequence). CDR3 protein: CASSGAGRETQYF. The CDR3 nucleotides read TGTGCCAGTAGTGGGGCAGGGCGAGAGACCCAGTACTTC.

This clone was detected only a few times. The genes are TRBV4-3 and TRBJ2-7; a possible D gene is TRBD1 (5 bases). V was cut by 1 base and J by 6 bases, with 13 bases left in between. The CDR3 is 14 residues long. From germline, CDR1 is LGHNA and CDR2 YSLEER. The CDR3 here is CASSQGQLGGEQYF. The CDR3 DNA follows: TGCGCCAGCAGCCAAGGACAGTTGGGCGGCGAGCAGTACTTC.

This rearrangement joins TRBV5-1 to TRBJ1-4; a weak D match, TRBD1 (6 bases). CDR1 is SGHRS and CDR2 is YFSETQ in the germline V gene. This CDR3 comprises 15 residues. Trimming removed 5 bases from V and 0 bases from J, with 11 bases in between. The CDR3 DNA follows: TGCGCCAGCAGAGGGGGGCTTGCAACTAATGAAAAACTGTTTTTT. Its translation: CASRGGLATNEKLFF.

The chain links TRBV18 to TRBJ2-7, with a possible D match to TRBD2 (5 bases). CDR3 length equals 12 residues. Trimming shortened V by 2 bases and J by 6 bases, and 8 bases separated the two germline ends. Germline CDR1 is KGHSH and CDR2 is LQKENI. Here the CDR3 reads CASSPRGSEQYF. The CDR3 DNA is TGTGCCAGCTCACCAAGAGGGTCCGAGCAGTACTTC.

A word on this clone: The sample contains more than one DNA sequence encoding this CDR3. The chain's CDR3 is CASSLDRGYEQYF. CDR3 nucleotides: TGTGCCAGCAGCTTAGACAGGGGGTACGAGCAGTACTTC. This chain connects TRBV7-2 to TRBJ2-7; 8 bases line up with TRBD1. Germline CDR1 SGHTA, CDR2 FQGNSA. This CDR3 has 13 residues. V shed 1 base and J 4 bases; nucleotides not matched to a gene: 0.

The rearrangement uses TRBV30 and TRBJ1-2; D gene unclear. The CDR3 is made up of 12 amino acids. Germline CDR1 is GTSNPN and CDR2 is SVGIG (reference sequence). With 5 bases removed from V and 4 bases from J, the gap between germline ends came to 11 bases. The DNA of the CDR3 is TGTGCCTGGTCCTCCGGGAGCTATGGCTACACCTTC. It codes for CAWSSGSYGYTF.

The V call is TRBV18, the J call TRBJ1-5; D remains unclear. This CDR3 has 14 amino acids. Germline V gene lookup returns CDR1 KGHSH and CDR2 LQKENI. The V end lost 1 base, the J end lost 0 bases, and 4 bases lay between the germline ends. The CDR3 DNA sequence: TGTGCCAGCTCACCACAAGATAGCAATCAGCCCCAGCATTTT. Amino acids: CASSPQDSNQPQHF.

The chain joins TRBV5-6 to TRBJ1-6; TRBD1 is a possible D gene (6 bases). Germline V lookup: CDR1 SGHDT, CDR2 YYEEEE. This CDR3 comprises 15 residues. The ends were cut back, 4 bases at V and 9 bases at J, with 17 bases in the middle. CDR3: CASSAAGRGASPLHF. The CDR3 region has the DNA TGTGCCAGCAGCGCCGCAGGGCGGGGGGCTTCACCCCTCCACTTT.

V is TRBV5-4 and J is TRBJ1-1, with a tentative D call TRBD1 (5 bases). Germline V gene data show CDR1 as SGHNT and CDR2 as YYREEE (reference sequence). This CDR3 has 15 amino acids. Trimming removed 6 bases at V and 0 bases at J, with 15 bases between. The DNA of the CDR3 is TGTGCCAGCAAGAATCAGGGTTCCATGAACACTGAAGCTTTCTTT. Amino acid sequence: CASKNQGSMNTEAFF.

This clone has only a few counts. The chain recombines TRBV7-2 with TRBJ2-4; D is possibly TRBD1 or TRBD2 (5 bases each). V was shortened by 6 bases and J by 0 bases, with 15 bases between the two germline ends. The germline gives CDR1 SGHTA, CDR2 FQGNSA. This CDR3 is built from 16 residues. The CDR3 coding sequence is TGTGCCAGCAGACCCTTGGGGACCCCAGCCAAAAACATTCAGTACTTC. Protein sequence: CASRPLGTPAKNIQYF.

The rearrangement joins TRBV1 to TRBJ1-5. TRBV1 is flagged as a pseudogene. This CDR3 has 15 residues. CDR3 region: CTSSQDMRGYQPQHF. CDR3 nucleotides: TGCACCAGCAGCCAAGATATGCGGGGTTACCAGCCCCAGCATTTT.

CDR3 sequence (DNA): TGTGCCTGGAGCCTTGGGACGTACACCGGGGAGCTGTTTTTT. Translated, it gives CAWSLGTYTGELFF. The chain links TRBV30 to TRBJ2-2; D may be TRBD1 or TRBD2 (5 bases each). Germline values: CDR1 GTSNPN, CDR2 SVGIG (reference sequence). This CDR3 is 14 amino acids long. Trimming shortened V by 3 bases and J by 3 bases, and 11 bases separated the two germline ends. Drawing the rest from reference TRBV30 and TRBJ2-2, the complete variable domain is SQTIHQWPATLVQPVGSPLSLECTVEGTSNPNLYWYRQAAGRGLQLLFYSVGIGQISSEVPQNLSASRPQDRQFILSSKKLLLSDSGFYLCAWSLGTYTGELFFGEGSRLTVL.

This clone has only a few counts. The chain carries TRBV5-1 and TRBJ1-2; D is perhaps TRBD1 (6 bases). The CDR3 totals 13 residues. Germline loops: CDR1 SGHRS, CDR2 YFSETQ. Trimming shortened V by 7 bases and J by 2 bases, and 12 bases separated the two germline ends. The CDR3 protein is CASGTGPNYGYTF. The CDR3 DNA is TGCGCCAGCGGAACAGGGCCAAACTATGGCTACACCTTC. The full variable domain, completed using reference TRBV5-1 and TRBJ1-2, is KAGVTQTPRYLIKTRGQQVTLSCSPISGHRSVSWYQQTPGQGLQFLFEYFSETQRNKGNFPGRFSGRQFSNSRSEMNVSTLELGDSALYLCASGTGPNYGYTFGSGTRLTVV.

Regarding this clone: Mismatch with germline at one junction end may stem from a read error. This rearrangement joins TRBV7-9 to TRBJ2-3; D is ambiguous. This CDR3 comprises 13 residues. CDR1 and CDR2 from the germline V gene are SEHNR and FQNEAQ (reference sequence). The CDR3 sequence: CASSLRLGLERTF. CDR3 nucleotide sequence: TGTGCCAGCAGCTTAAGGCTTGGCCTAGAAAGGACTTTT.

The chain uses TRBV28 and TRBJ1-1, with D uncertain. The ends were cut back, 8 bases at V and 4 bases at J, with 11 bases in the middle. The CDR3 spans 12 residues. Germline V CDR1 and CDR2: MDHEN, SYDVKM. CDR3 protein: CASRERGTEAFF. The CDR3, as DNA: TGTGCCAGCCGCGAACGAGGCACTGAAGCTTTCTTT.

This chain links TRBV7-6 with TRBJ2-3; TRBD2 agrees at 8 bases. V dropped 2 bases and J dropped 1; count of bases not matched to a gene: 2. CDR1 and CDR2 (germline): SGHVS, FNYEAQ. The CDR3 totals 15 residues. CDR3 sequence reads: CASSLRRGGTDTQYF. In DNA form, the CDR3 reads TGTGCCAGCAGCTTAAGGCGGGGGGGCACAGATACGCAGTATTTT. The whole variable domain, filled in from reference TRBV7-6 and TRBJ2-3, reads GAGVSQSPRYKVTKRGQDVALRCDPISGHVSLYWYRQALGQGPEFLTYFNYEAQQDKSGLPNDRFSAERPEGSISTLTIQRTEQRDSAMYRCASSLRRGGTDTQYFGPGTRLTVL.

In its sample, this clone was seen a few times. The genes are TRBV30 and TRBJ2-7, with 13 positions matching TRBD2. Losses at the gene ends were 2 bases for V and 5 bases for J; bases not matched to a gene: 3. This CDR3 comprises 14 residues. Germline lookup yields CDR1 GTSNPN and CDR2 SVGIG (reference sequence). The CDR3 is CAWSRTSGGNEQYF. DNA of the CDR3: TGTGCCTGGAGTAGGACTAGCGGGGGTAACGAGCAGTACTTC. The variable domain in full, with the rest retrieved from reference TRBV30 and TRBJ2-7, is SQTIHQWPATLVQPVGSPLSLECTVEGTSNPNLYWYRQAAGRGLQLLFYSVGIGQISSEVPQNLSASRPQDRQFILSSKKLLLSDSGFYLCAWSRTSGGNEQYFGPGTRLTVT.

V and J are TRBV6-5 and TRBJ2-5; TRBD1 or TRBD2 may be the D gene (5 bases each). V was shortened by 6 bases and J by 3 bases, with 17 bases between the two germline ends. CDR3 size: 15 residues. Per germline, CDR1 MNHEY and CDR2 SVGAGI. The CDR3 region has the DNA TGTGCCAGCAGGGGAGCCGGGATGGGGGAAGAGACCCAGTACTTC. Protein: CASRGAGMGEETQYF.

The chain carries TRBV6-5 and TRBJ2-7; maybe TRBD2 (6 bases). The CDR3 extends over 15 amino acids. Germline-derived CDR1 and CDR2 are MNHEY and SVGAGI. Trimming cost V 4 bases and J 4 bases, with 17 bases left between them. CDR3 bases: TGTGCCAGCAGTTCGGAGGGACCAGGATCGTACGAGCAGTACTTC. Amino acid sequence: CASSSEGPGSYEQYF.